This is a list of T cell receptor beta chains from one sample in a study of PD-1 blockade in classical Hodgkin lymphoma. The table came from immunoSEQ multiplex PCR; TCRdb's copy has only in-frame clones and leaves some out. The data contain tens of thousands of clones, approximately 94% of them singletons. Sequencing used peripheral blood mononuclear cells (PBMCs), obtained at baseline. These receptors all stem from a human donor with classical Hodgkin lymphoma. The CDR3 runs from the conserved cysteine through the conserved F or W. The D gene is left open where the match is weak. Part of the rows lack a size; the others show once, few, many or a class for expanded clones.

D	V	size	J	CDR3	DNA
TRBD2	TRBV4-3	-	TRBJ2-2	CASSQRPGLATTGELFF	TGCGCCAGCAGCCAAAGACCTGGACTAGCAACGACTGGGGAGCTGTTTTTT
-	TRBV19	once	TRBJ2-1	CAFPDQPNNEQFF	TGTGCCTTCCCGGACCAGCCAAACAATGAGCAGTTCTTC
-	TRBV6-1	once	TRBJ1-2	CASSAGLAGYGYGYTF	TGTGCCAGCAGTGCCGGACTCGCCGGGTACGGCTATGGCTACACCTTC
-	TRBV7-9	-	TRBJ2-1	CASSLGVTDYNEQFF	TGTGCCAGCAGCTTAGGGGTAACAGACTACAATGAGCAGTTCTTC
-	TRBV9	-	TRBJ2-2	CASSVKVAGELFF	TGTGCCAGCAGCGTAAAGGTGGCCGGGGAGCTGTTTTTT
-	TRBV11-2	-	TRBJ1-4	CASTTGGNNEKLFF	TGTGCCAGCACCACGGGGGGGAATAATGAAAAACTGTTTTTT
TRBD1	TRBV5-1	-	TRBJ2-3	CASSFGQGETDTQYF	TGCGCCAGCAGCTTCGGACAGGGTGAGACAGATACGCAGTATTTT
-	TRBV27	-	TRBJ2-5	CASSHRRAETQYF	TGTGCCAGCAGTCACAGGAGGGCAGAGACCCAGTACTTC
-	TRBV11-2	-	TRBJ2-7	CASSLTGDGHREQYF	TGTGCCAGCAGCTTAACGGGTGACGGCCACCGCGAGCAGTACTTC
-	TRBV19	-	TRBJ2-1	CASSTTVYNEQFF	TGTGCCAGTAGTACAACAGTCTACAATGAGCAGTTCTTC
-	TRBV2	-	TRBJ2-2	CASNWGREGTGELFF	TGTGCCAGCAACTGGGGCAGGGAAGGGACCGGGGAGCTGTTTTTT
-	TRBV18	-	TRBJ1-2	CASSPIRGQTSVYGYTF	TGTGCCAGCTCACCAATTCGAGGACAGACGTCTGTCTATGGCTACACCTTC
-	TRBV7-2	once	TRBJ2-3	CASSTTDTQYF	TGTGCCAGCAGCACCACAGATACGCAGTATTTT
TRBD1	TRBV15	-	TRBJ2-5	CATSRGPGQGLETQYF	TGTGCCACCAGCAGGGGCCCGGGACAGGGGTTAGAGACCCAGTACTTC
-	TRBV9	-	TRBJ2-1	CASSSFPRGSYNEQFF	TGTGCCAGCAGCTCCTTCCCGAGGGGGTCCTACAATGAGCAGTTCTTC
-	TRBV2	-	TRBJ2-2	CASLVGGGTGELFF	TGTGCCAGCCTGGTGGGGGGTGGTACCGGGGAGCTGTTTTTT
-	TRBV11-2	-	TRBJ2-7	CASSFRQLYEQYF	TGTGCCAGCAGCTTTCGGCAGCTCTACGAGCAGTACTTC
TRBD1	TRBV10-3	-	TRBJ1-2	CAISETGDHGYTF	TGTGCCATCAGTGAGACAGGGGACCATGGCTACACCTTC
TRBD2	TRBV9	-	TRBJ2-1	CASSPAGGPYNEQFF	TGTGCCAGCAGCCCAGCGGGAGGGCCTTACAATGAGCAGTTCTTC